These 25 T cell receptor beta chains share one sample of origin, sequenced in a study of early T cells in non-severe SARS-CoV-2 infection. TCRdb reprocessed the 5' RACE reads via MiXCR and lists one record per CDR3 protein. The sample consists of about 46,000 distinct CDR3 sequences, roughly a tenth of them appearing once. Sequences were derived from whole blood, sampled at baseline. The source is an adult who was a healthcare worker with PCR-confirmed SARS-CoV-2 infection or an uninfected control (not recorded which).

The sample holds many counts of this clonotype. The chain couples TRBV7-2 to TRBJ2-3; 10 bases match TRBD2. The ends lost 3 bases at V and 1 base at J; junction bases unmatched: 1. CDR3 length equals 15 residues. Germline V gives CDR1 SGHTA, CDR2 FQGNSA. CDR3 region: CASSFGLAGTDTQYF. The CDR3 DNA is TGTGCCAGCAGCTTTGGACTAGCGGGCACAGATACGCAGTATTTT.

This clonotype has only a few counts. V and J are TRBV10-1 and TRBJ1-4; no clear D. The CDR3 extends over 13 amino acids. Germline CDR1 reads WNHNN; CDR2 reads SYGVQD (reference sequence). Trimming pared 6 bases from V and 4 bases from J, leaving 9 bases between. DNA of the CDR3: TGCGCCAGCAGGAGGGCCCTTAATGAAAAACTGTTTTTT. Amino acid sequence: CASRRALNEKLFF.

This clonotype was detected a few times. CDR3 region: CAARTEHSEAFF. CDR3 in DNA: TGTGCGGCGCGGACAGAACATAGTGAAGCTTTCTTT. The V and J genes are TRBV18 and TRBJ1-1; D is possibly TRBD1 (6 bases). The V gene's germline CDR1 is KGHSH and CDR2 LQKENI. The CDR3 contains 12 residues.

This clonotype came up a few times. CDR3 nucleotides: TGTGCCAACCGACAGGGAAACACCGGGGAGCTGTTTTTT. This gives the protein CANRQGNTGELFF. This chain uses TRBV6-2 or TRBV6-3 with TRBJ2-2, with TRBD1 matching over 7 bases. Germline V CDR1 and CDR2: MNHEY, SVGEGT. The ends lost 10 bases at V and 2 bases at J; junction bases unmatched: 4. CDR3 size: 13 residues.

This clonotype appeared a few times. This sequence joins TRBV12-3 or TRBV12-4 and TRBJ2-6; either TRBD1 or TRBD2 may fit D (5 bases each). Trimming removed 2 bases from V and 2 bases from J, with 10 bases in between. This CDR3 has 16 amino acids. The CDR3: CASSLPRGTGANVLTF. The CDR3 nucleotides are TGTGCCAGCAGTTTACCGAGGGGAACTGGGGCCAACGTCCTGACTTTC.

The sample holds a few counts of this clonotype. The V and J genes are TRBV7-9 and TRBJ2-3, with 9 bases matching TRBD2. J was trimmed by 3 bases and V by 2 bases; bases with no gene match: 3. The CDR3 extends over 15 amino acids. The germline V gene encodes CDR1 SEHNR and CDR2 FQNEAQ (reference sequence). CDR3 DNA: TGTGCCAGCAGCTTACTAGCGGGGACTACAGATACGCAGTATTTT. Translated, it gives CASSLLAGTTDTQYF.

This clonotype was observed at least ten times. The chain has TRBV28 and TRBJ2-1; the match to TRBD2 covers 8 bases. The V gene's germline CDR1 is MDHEN and CDR2 SYDVKM. The length of the CDR3 is 15 residues. With V trimmed by 6 bases and J by 5 bases, 9 bases remained unmatched. The CDR3 nucleotides are TGTGCCAGCAGCCCTACTAGCGGTGCGAACAATGAGCAGTTCTTC. It specifies CASSPTSGANNEQFF.

At least ten counts were recorded for this clonotype. The chain couples TRBV23-1 to TRBJ1-5; D is uncertain. TRBV23-1 is given ORF status, its function remaining uncertain. This CDR3 region has 19 residues. The V end was cut by 7 bases, the J end by 7 bases, with 32 bases between. CDR3 amino acids: CASITPGRELFIGNQPQHF. In nucleotides, the CDR3 is TGCGCCAGCATTACCCCGGGGAGGGAGCTGTTTATCGGGAACCAGCCCCAGCATTTT.

This clonotype was seen repeatedly, ten times or more. This CDR3 is CASSPEINEQFF. The DNA of the CDR3 is TGCGCCAGCAGCCCTGAGATAAATGAGCAGTTCTTC. The chain links TRBV5-1 to TRBJ2-1; D not certain. There are 12 residues in the CDR3. The ends were cut back, 4 bases at V and 7 bases at J, with 9 bases in the middle. CDR1 and CDR2 from the germline V gene are SGHRS and YFSETQ.

The chain is built from TRBV20-1 and TRBJ2-2, with TRBD1 as a possible D gene (5 bases). V gave up 1 base and J gave up 2 bases, with 8 bases separating them. CDR1 and CDR2 (germline): DFQATT, SNEGSKA (reference sequence). There are 14 residues in the CDR3. CDR3: CSARGGRNTGELFF. Here the CDR3 DNA reads TGCAGTGCTAGAGGGGGCCGTAACACCGGGGAGCTGTTTTTT.

Comments on this clonotype: Because the CDR3 is missing its conserved closing phenylalanine or tryptophan, this is likely a read error. The chain carries TRBV2 and TRBJ2-1; TRBD1 might be the D (5 bases). The CDR3 consists of 13 residues. Germline lookup yields CDR1 SNHLY and CDR2 FYNNEI. Trimming removed 4 bases from V and 8 bases from J, with 12 bases in between. DNA of the CDR3: TGTGCCAGCAGTGTAAGGACAACACATGAGCAGTTCTCC. Amino acids: CASSVRTTHEQFS.

By sample share, this clonotype is medium-sized. This chain uses TRBV28 with TRBJ1-5; no definite D call. Per germline, CDR1 MDHEN and CDR2 SYDVKM. Trimming took 7 bases from V and 0 from J, leaving 10 bases between them. The CDR3 is made up of 14 amino acids. CDR3 coding DNA: TGTGCCAGCAAAATGCCCGCTAGCAATCAGCCCCAGCATTTT. This codes for CASKMPASNQPQHF.

This clonotype was recorded many times. In nucleotides, the CDR3 is TGTGCCAGCAGTGTTGAAGGGGGGACCGGGGAGCTGTTTTTT. Amino acid sequence: CASSVEGGTGELFF. The gene calls are TRBV6-1 and TRBJ2-2, with D possibly being TRBD1 or TRBD2 (6 bases each). V was clipped by 4 bases and J by 5 bases, with 11 bases between them. CDR3 length equals 14 residues. The germline V gene encodes CDR1 MNHNS and CDR2 SASEGT.

The CDR3 DNA reads TGCGCCAGCAGCTTAGGGACAGCTCGGAGGAGGACCGGGGAGCTGTTTTTT. Its translation: CASSLGTARRRTGELFF. The chain is built from TRBV5-1 and TRBJ2-2; 7 bases line up with TRBD1. The CDR3 covers 17 residues. CDR1 and CDR2 from the germline V gene are SGHRS and YFSETQ. The ends lost 2 bases at V and 5 bases at J; junction bases unmatched: 12.

The chain carries TRBV5-1 and TRBJ1-2, with D possibly matching TRBD1 (6 bases). Trimming removed 4 bases at V and 4 bases at J, with 14 bases between. CDR3 length equals 14 residues. Looked up from germline, CDR1 is SGHRS and CDR2 is YFSETQ. CDR3 residues: CASSIGDTSYGYTF. CDR3 nucleotide sequence: TGCGCCAGCAGCATCGGGGACACCTCCTATGGCTACACCTTC. Filled out from reference TRBV5-1 and TRBJ1-2, the complete variable domain reads KAGVTQTPRYLIKTRGQQVTLSCSPISGHRSVSWYQQTPGQGLQFLFEYFSETQRNKGNFPGRFSGRQFSNSRSEMNVSTLELGDSALYLCASSIGDTSYGYTFGSGTRLTVV.

Concerning this clonotype: Mismatch with germline at one junction end may stem from a read error. The V and J genes are TRBV20-1 and TRBJ2-7; D remains unclear. The CDR3 runs 12 residues. In germline, CDR1 is DFQATT, CDR2 SNEGSKA (reference sequence). The CDR3 DNA sequence: TGCAGTGCAAGAGGACGGGCCTACGAGCAGTACTTC. Translation gives CSARGRAYEQYF.

In its sample, this clonotype was seen a few times. In DNA form, the CDR3 reads TGTGCCAGCAGTGCGTCGCCCGGGCCAGCGATTTATGGCTACACCTTC. This gives the protein CASSASPGPAIYGYTF. The chain has TRBV27 and TRBJ1-2; no firm D call. Germline CDR1 MNHEY, CDR2 SMNVEV (reference sequence). There are 16 residues in the CDR3. The V end was cut by 5 bases, the J end by 5 bases, with 21 bases between.

This chain connects TRBV3-1 to TRBJ1-1, with 9 bases fitting TRBD1. This CDR3 is built from 17 residues. CDR1 LGHDT and CDR2 YNNKEL come from the germline V gene (reference sequence). Trimming at V came to 4 bases and at J to 3 bases, leaving 12 bases not matched to a gene. The CDR3 DNA is TGTGCCAGCAGCCGCGGGACAGGGCGAGGGGGATACACTGAAGCTTTCTTT. Translation gives CASSRGTGRGGYTEAFF.

This clonotype was observed a few times. The V and J genes are TRBV2 and TRBJ2-7; D gene unclear. CDR1 and CDR2 (germline): SNHLY, FYNNEI. The CDR3 length is 11 residues. The V and J ends lost 5 bases and 6 bases respectively, with 8 bases between them. In DNA form, the CDR3 reads TGTGCCAGCAGTCCTCTTGCCGAGCAGTACTTC. Translating gives CASSPLAEQYF.

The sample holds a few counts of this clonotype. This rearrangement joins TRBV10-3 to TRBJ2-1, with D possibly TRBD1 on 6 matching bases. This CDR3 spans 16 amino acids. Trimming pared 0 bases from V and 1 base from J, leaving 10 bases between. Per the germline V gene, CDR1 is ENHRY and CDR2 is SYGVKD. In DNA, the CDR3 is TGTGCCATCAGTGAGTCGCTCGACAGGTCCTACAATGAGCAGTTCTTC. Translation: CAISESLDRSYNEQFF.

This clonotype was seen repeatedly, ten times or more. The J gene is TRBJ2-3, the V gene TRBV7-6; D possibly matches TRBD1 or TRBD2 (5 bases each). With 5 bases removed from V and 6 bases from J, the gap between germline ends came to 15 bases. Looked up from germline, CDR1 is SGHVS and CDR2 is FNYEAQ. The CDR3 spans 14 residues. CDR3 residues: CASSIGDVTDTQYF. The CDR3 DNA is TGTGCCAGCAGCATTGGGGACGTTACGGATACGCAGTATTTT.

This clonotype has more than one count but fewer than ten. V gene TRBV6-2 or TRBV6-3 combines with J gene TRBJ2-3, with 8 bases that match TRBD2. V lost 4 bases and J lost 4; bases outside the gene matches: 10. The CDR3 extends over 16 amino acids. The germline gives CDR1 MNHEY, CDR2 SVGEGT. Written as DNA, the CDR3 is TGTGCCAGCAGTTCCGGACTAGCCCCATCCCCAGATACGCAGTATTTT. It translates to CASSSGLAPSPDTQYF.

There are many counts of this clonotype. V gene TRBV20-1 combines with J gene TRBJ2-2; D is unresolved. Trimming cost V 2 bases and J 1 base, with 5 bases left between them. This CDR3 is built from 13 residues. Germline CDR1 is DFQATT and CDR2 is SNEGSKA (reference sequence). The CDR3: CSARHVNTGELFF. The DNA of the CDR3 is TGCAGTGCTAGACACGTGAACACCGGGGAGCTGTTTTTT.

This clonotype has a handful of counts. The DNA of the CDR3 is TGTGCCACCAGTGACCCAAACTCTGGGGCCAACGTCCTGACTTTC. It specifies CATSDPNSGANVLTF. This chain connects TRBV24-1 to TRBJ2-6; D call uncertain. The CDR3 length is 15 residues. V lost 4 bases and J lost 0, with 6 bases in between. Per germline, CDR1 KGHDR and CDR2 SFDVKD.

The sample holds many counts of this clonotype. This rearrangement joins TRBV30 to TRBJ1-1; tentative D call: TRBD1 (5 bases). V was shortened by 5 bases and J by 0 bases, with 10 bases between the two germline ends. The CDR3 consists of 13 residues. The germline gives CDR1 GTSNPN, CDR2 SVGIG (reference sequence). The CDR3, as DNA: TGTGCCTGGGGCAGGGACGTGAACACTGAAGCTTTCTTT. Its protein product is CAWGRDVNTEAFF.